This T cell receptor (beta chain) was sequenced during a study of T cell clones after liver transplantation. V was pared by 3 bases and J by 1 base, with 16 bases between. The V gene's germline CDR1 is MDHEN and CDR2 SYDVKM. This CDR3 has 16 residues. Profiled with immunoSEQ multiplex PCR; TCRdb holds only in-frame clones, not every one. The repertoire consists of more than 95,000 clones, with approximately 78% occurring once and the leading ten covering 0.99%. The chain recombines TRBV28 with TRBJ2-7; a possible D gene is TRBD2 (6 bases). The clonotype was recovered from a human donor who received a liver transplant. Sequencing was performed on CD4+ T cells from blood, taken before liver transplant. In nucleotides, the CDR3 is TGTGCCAGCAGTTTTTCGGTTAGCGGACTTTCCTACGAGCAGTACTTC. Translation gives CASSFSVSGLSYEQYF.